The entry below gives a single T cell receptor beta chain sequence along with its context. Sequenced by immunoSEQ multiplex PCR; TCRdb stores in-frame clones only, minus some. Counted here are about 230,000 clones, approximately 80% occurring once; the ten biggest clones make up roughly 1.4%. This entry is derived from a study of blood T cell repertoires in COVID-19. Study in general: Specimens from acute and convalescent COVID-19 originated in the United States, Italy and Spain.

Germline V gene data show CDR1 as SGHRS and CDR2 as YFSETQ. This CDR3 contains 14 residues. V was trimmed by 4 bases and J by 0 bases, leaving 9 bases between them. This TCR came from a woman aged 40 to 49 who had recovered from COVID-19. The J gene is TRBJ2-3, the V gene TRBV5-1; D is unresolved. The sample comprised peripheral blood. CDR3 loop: CASSPETSTDTQYF. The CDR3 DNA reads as TGCGCCAGCAGCCCGGAGACTAGCACAGATACGCAGTATTTT.